What follows are 27 T cell receptor beta chains derived from one specimen sequenced in a study of cytomegalovirus exposure and HLA in healthy donors. The PCR was carried out with 60 Vbeta primers and 13 Jbeta primers. Repertoires were generated with immunoSEQ multiplex PCR, while TCRdb's copy carries only in-frame clones and drops some. The sample lists around 200,000 clones; 60% to 80% were seen once. The specimen sequenced was PBMCs. These receptors all stem from a male donor in good health and CMV-seronegative.

This chain joins TRBV13 and TRBJ2-7; 8 bases map to TRBD2. The trim removed 3 bases at V and 0 bases at J, leaving 4 bases unmatched. CDR1 is PRHDT and CDR2 is FYEKMQ in the germline V gene (reference sequence). The length of the CDR3 is 15 residues. The CDR3 DNA is TGTGCCAGCAGCTTTTACAGCGGGGGCTCCTACGAGCAGTACTTC. Protein: CASSFYSGGSYEQYF.

The V call is TRBV7-9, the J call TRBJ2-3, with D tentatively TRBD1 (6 bases). Germline V lookup: CDR1 SEHNR, CDR2 FQNEAQ (reference sequence). V was clipped by 0 bases and J by 1 base, with 11 bases between them. The CDR3 length is 16 residues. The CDR3: CASSLAQGRGTDTQYF. Written as DNA, the CDR3 is TGTGCCAGCAGCTTAGCGCAGGGGCGCGGCACAGATACGCAGTATTTT.

The chain combines TRBV5-1 with TRBJ2-5, with D uncertain. The CDR3 extends over 14 amino acids. V was pared by 4 bases and J by 4 bases, with 14 bases between. Germline CDR1 reads SGHRS; CDR2 reads YFSETQ. CDR3 sequence reads: CASSPDGSGETQYF. CDR3 bases: TGCGCCAGCAGCCCGGATGGGTCGGGAGAGACCCAGTACTTC.

The gene calls are TRBV7-9 and TRBJ1-2, with a tentative D call TRBD1 (6 bases). This CDR3 has 14 residues. The V gene lost 5 bases and the J gene lost 4 bases, with 14 bases spanning the gap. Germline loops: CDR1 SEHNR, CDR2 FQNEAQ (reference sequence). This CDR3 reads CASSPETGRYGYTF. As DNA, the CDR3 is TGTGCCAGCAGCCCAGAAACAGGGCGCTATGGCTACACCTTC.

This clone appeared once. This chain links TRBV19 with TRBJ2-6; TRBD1 matches 7 bases. V gave up 5 bases and J gave up 2 bases; unmatched junction bases: 3. The CDR3 contains 15 residues. Germline CDR1 is LNHDA and CDR2 is SQIVND (reference sequence). The CDR3: CASSPDRAGANVLTF. CDR3 coding DNA: TGTGCCAGTAGTCCCGACAGGGCTGGGGCCAACGTCCTGACTTTC.

The chain has TRBV5-1 and TRBJ2-7, with TRBD1 identical over 9 bases. After removal of 4 bases from V and 4 bases from J, the junction contained 18 bases not matched to a gene. This CDR3 contains 18 residues. Germline-derived CDR1 and CDR2 are SGHRS and YFSETQ. The CDR3: CASSRKNQYRDRDYEQYF. In DNA, the CDR3 is TGCGCCAGCAGCCGAAAAAATCAATACCGGGACAGGGATTACGAGCAGTACTTC.

The gene calls are TRBV27 and TRBJ2-7; TRBD2 agrees at 7 bases. Germline V gene sequence: CDR1 MNHEY, CDR2 SMNVEV (reference sequence). The CDR3 is made up of 14 amino acids. J lost 5 bases, V lost 6 bases, and 10 bases had no gene match. CDR3 sequence: CASRVGGFPHEQYF. The CDR3, as DNA: TGTGCCAGCAGGGTGGGGGGGTTCCCCCACGAGCAGTACTTC.

The sample holds a few counts of this clone. J is TRBJ1-2 and V is TRBV28; D unresolved. The V and J ends lost 11 bases and 4 bases respectively, with 17 bases between them. CDR1 and CDR2 (germline): MDHEN, SYDVKM. The CDR3 covers 13 residues. The CDR3 protein is CAPPHGVVYGYTF. The CDR3 DNA is TGTGCCCCTCCCCACGGGGTTGTCTATGGCTACACCTTC.

This chain connects TRBV9 to TRBJ2-1; 12 positions agree with TRBD2. The CDR3 sequence is 17 residues long. The germline gives CDR1 SGDLS, CDR2 YYNGEE. Trimming took 3 bases from V and 6 from J; bases not matched to a gene: 10. The CDR3 sequence is CASSAPLAGGPVNEQFF. The CDR3 DNA sequence: TGTGCCAGCAGCGCCCCCCTAGCGGGAGGGCCCGTCAATGAGCAGTTCTTC.

Details on this clone: At the DNA level, this CDR3 is encoded by other sequences in the same sample as well. The chain carries TRBV28 and TRBJ2-5; TRBD2 aligns across 7 bases. The CDR3 contains 13 residues. The germline V gene has CDR1 MDHEN and CDR2 SYDVKM. V gave up 2 bases and J gave up 5 bases; unmatched junction bases: 2. CDR3 in DNA: TGTGCCAGCAGTTTACTGGGAGGGGAGACCCAGTACTTC. Encoded protein: CASSLLGGETQYF.

Written as DNA, the CDR3 is TGTGCCAGCGTCACGGGACTAGCGACCAATGAGCAGTTCTTC. It yields the protein CASVTGLATNEQFF. The chain links TRBV2 to TRBJ2-1; 10 nucleotides agree with TRBD2. This CDR3 has 14 amino acids. V lost 8 bases and J lost 6; bases outside the gene matches: 7. The germline CDR1 and CDR2 sequences are SNHLY and FYNNEI.

The chain employs TRBV5-6 and TRBJ2-7; the match to TRBD1 covers 7 bases. The CDR3 is 14 residues long. The germline V gene has CDR1 SGHDT and CDR2 YYEEEE. Unmatched junction bases numbered 5, after V lost 4 bases and J lost 1 base. The chain's CDR3 is CASSRLGQSYEQYF. In DNA form, the CDR3 reads TGTGCCAGCAGCCGACTGGGACAGTCCTACGAGCAGTACTTC.

The gene calls are TRBV4-3 and TRBJ1-1; 8 positions match TRBD1. Germline V gene lookup returns CDR1 LGHNA and CDR2 YSLEER. With V trimmed by 2 bases and J by 3 bases, 8 bases remained unmatched. The CDR3 is 16 amino acids. DNA of the CDR3: TGCGCCAGCAGCCAAAAACCAGGGGGCCTGGACACTGAAGCTTTCTTT. This encodes CASSQKPGGLDTEAFF.

This chain connects TRBV9 to TRBJ1-1; D is unresolved. V dropped 2 bases and J dropped 4 bases, with 12 bases sitting between them. Germline lookup yields CDR1 SGDLS and CDR2 YYNGEE. The CDR3 sequence is 14 residues long. This CDR3 reads CASSVGDLGTEAFF. DNA for the CDR3: TGTGCCAGCAGCGTGGGCGATTTGGGCACTGAAGCTTTCTTT.

The chain joins TRBV4-1 to TRBJ1-4; the match to TRBD1 covers 12 bases. The ends lost 3 bases at V and 8 bases at J; junction bases unmatched: 1. CDR1 MGHRA and CDR2 YSYEKL come from the germline V gene. This CDR3 spans 14 amino acids. Here the CDR3 reads CASSQGQGAEKLFF. The CDR3 DNA sequence: TGCGCCAGCAGCCAGGGACAGGGGGCCGAAAAACTGTTTTTT.

The chain employs TRBV7-9 and TRBJ1-3, with 8 bases identical to TRBD1. The CDR3 is 15 amino acids. Per the germline V gene, CDR1 is SEHNR and CDR2 is FQNEAQ (reference sequence). V lost 6 bases and J lost 4; bases outside the gene matches: 8. CDR3 region: CASSSDRAFGNTIYF. The CDR3 coding sequence is TGTGCCAGCAGTTCGGACAGGGCCTTCGGAAACACCATATATTTT. The whole variable domain, remainder taken from reference TRBV7-9 and TRBJ1-3, is DTGVSQNPRHKITKRGQNVTFRCDPISEHNRLYWYRQTLGQGPEFLTYFQNEAQLEKSRLLSDRFSAERPKGSFSTLEIQRTEQGDSAMYLCASSSDRAFGNTIYFGEGSWLTVV.

The chain has TRBV6-1 and TRBJ2-1, with 11 bases that match TRBD2. The CDR3 consists of 15 residues. V lost 6 bases, J lost 5 bases, and 6 bases stayed unmatched. The germline gives CDR1 MNHNS, CDR2 SASEGT. DNA for the CDR3: TGTGCCAGCAGGGACCTAGCGGGGGGACACAATGAGCAGTTCTTC. It yields the protein CASRDLAGGHNEQFF.

The rearrangement uses TRBV28 and TRBJ1-2; 7 nucleotides match TRBD1. The germline CDR1 and CDR2 sequences are MDHEN and SYDVKM. The CDR3 totals 14 residues. V shed 5 bases, J shed 6 bases, and the junction held 9 bases outside the gene matches. DNA of the CDR3: TGTGCCAGCAGTACAGGGGTCACGGTGAATGGCTACACCTTC. It codes for CASSTGVTVNGYTF.

V gene TRBV28 combines with J gene TRBJ2-1, with 8 bases lining up with TRBD1. Trimming cost V 8 bases and J 5 bases; bases outside gene matches: 11. This CDR3 region has 15 residues. Per germline, CDR1 MDHEN and CDR2 SYDVKM. CDR3 sequence: CASGKRQGKNNEQFF. DNA of the CDR3: TGTGCCAGCGGAAAGAGACAGGGGAAAAACAATGAGCAGTTCTTC.

The chain recombines TRBV9 with TRBJ2-2; 13 bases line up with TRBD2. The CDR3 totals 18 residues. Germline CDR1 is SGDLS and CDR2 is YYNGEE. Losses at the gene ends were 3 bases for V and 7 bases for J; bases not matched to a gene: 12. Here the CDR3 DNA reads TGTGCCAGCAGCGGTTCAATAACTAGCGGGGGGGCTATCGGGGAGCTGTTTTTT. Translation: CASSGSITSGGAIGELFF.

The rearrangement uses TRBV28 and TRBJ2-2; 7 bases are a match to TRBD1. Germline trimming cut 2 bases from V and 7 bases from J; bases unmatched to any gene: 4. Germline V CDR1 and CDR2: MDHEN, SYDVKM. CDR3 length: 14 amino acids. The CDR3 region is CASSLQGVFGELFF. DNA for the CDR3: TGTGCCAGCAGTTTACAGGGGGTCTTCGGGGAGCTGTTTTTT.

The chain's CDR3 is CASVQGNTIYF. The DNA of the CDR3 is TGTGCCAGCGTGCAGGGAAACACCATATATTTT. The gene calls are TRBV7-9 and TRBJ1-3, with unresolved D. CDR1 is SEHNR, CDR2 FQNEAQ, per germline (reference sequence). The V end lost 8 bases, the J end lost 4 bases, and 6 bases lay between the germline ends. This CDR3 has 11 amino acids.

The chain combines TRBV6-5 with TRBJ2-7, with 7 bases that match TRBD2. The CDR3 covers 15 residues. Unmatched junction bases numbered 10, after V lost 6 bases and J lost 2 bases. In germline, CDR1 is MNHEY, CDR2 SVGAGI. The CDR3 region has the DNA TGTGCCAGCAGCCCCAGTGGGGCGGGAGCCTACGAGCAGTACTTC. This sequence encodes CASSPSGAGAYEQYF.

A few counts support this clone. The chain joins TRBV5-5 to TRBJ1-4; weak D call: TRBD1 (5 bases). Germline V CDR1 and CDR2: SGHKS, YYEKEE (reference sequence). V lost 0 bases and J 5 bases, leaving 11 bases between the germline ends. CDR3 length: 15 residues. CDR3 sequence reads: CASSLGQGGNEKLFF. DNA of the CDR3: TGTGCCAGCAGCTTGGGGCAGGGAGGCAATGAAAAACTGTTTTTT.

The V and J genes are TRBV19 and TRBJ2-7; D gene unclear. This CDR3 is 13 amino acids long. CDR1 and CDR2 (germline): LNHDA, SQIVND (reference sequence). Trimming cost V 0 bases and J 1 base, with 4 bases left between them. The CDR3 here is CASSIDRSYEQYF. CDR3 in DNA: TGTGCCAGTAGTATAGATCGGTCCTACGAGCAGTACTTC.

This rearrangement joins TRBV5-1 to TRBJ2-5; unclear D gene. Trimming took off 6 bases at V and 4 bases at J, with 16 bases between the two ends. The length of the CDR3 is 14 residues. CDR1 is SGHRS, CDR2 YFSETQ, per germline. The CDR3 reads CASNPGTTSETQYF. CDR3 coding DNA: TGCGCCAGCAACCCAGGCACAACCTCAGAGACCCAGTACTTC.

This chain links TRBV4-3 with TRBJ1-3; D may be TRBD1 (5 bases). V lost 0 bases and J 2 bases, leaving 11 bases between the germline ends. CDR1 is LGHNA, CDR2 YSLEER, per germline. The CDR3 sequence is 16 residues long. CDR3 sequence reads: CASSQDWPGAGNTIYF. In DNA, the CDR3 is TGCGCCAGCAGCCAAGATTGGCCGGGGGCTGGAAACACCATATATTTT.